This T cell receptor beta chain was sequenced in a study of control samples from healthy donors and cancer patients. TCRdb keeps only in-frame clones here, not all; method: immunoSEQ multiplex PCR. Found here are about 94,000 clones, 90% of them singletons; the top ten hold roughly 3.4%. The germline gives CDR1 KGHDR, CDR2 SFDVKD. The CDR3 is made up of 17 amino acids. V shed 4 bases and J shed 5 bases, with 20 bases lying between them. The receptor was isolated from a woman between 18 and 29 years old in good health. The chain is built from TRBV24-1 and TRBJ2-1; D ambiguous. Material: blood. The CDR3 spells CATSEKVGQVQDNEQFF. CDR3 coding DNA: TGTGCCACCAGTGAGAAGGTCGGGCAGGTGCAAGACAATGAGCAGTTCTTC.